The sequence of this T cell receptor (beta chain) was determined in a study of blood T cell repertoires in COVID-19. Background on the study: Samples taken during acute and convalescent COVID-19 were collected in the United States, Italy and Spain. PBMCs, B-cell-depleted T cells, or T cells were the source of the cDNA or gDNA that made up the material.

Original analysis: Nucleated cell number was recorded as an estimate derived from reference gene primer amplification. Using immunoSEQ multiplex PCR, the repertoire was profiled, and TCRdb retains in-frame clones only, with some absent. V, J and clone size were drawn from that table, and D and trimming were deduced from the DNA. The sample consists of some 670,000 clones, approximately 90% of them appearing once. This clone was counted a few times. The sample was peripheral blood. This TCR was sampled from a woman younger than 35 with acute or convalescent COVID-19.

CDR3 amino acids: CATSRGTVGDTEAFF. The DNA for the CDR3 is TGTGCCACCAGCAGAGGGACAGTGGGGGACACTGAAGCTTTCTTT. This rearrangement joins TRBV15 to TRBJ1-1; D might be TRBD1 (6 bases). Trimming cost V 1 base and J 3 bases, with 12 bases left between them. This CDR3 is built from 15 residues. CDR1 is LNHNV, CDR2 YYDKDF, per germline (reference sequence).